Shown below are 5 T cell receptor beta chains from a single sample sequenced in a study of T cells after yellow fever vaccination. MiXCR, applied by TCRdb to the 5' RACE reads, yields one record per CDR3 protein. The sample includes 200,000 to 250,000 distinct CDR3 sequences, more than 3% seen only once; the top ten take 3.2%. The sequences come from CD4+ T cells sorted from PBMCs, collected 10 days after the yellow fever booster vaccination. Source of these receptors: a young man who received the YFV17D yellow fever vaccine.

This clonotype has more than one count but fewer than ten. The chain combines TRBV6-6 with TRBJ2-1; D may be TRBD1 (5 bases). The V end lost 5 bases, the J end lost 3 bases, and 11 bases lay between the germline ends. CDR3 length equals 14 residues. Per germline, CDR1 MNHNY and CDR2 SVGAGI (reference sequence). The CDR3 reads CASSVGHNYNEQFF. CDR3 DNA: TGTGCCAGCAGTGTTGGACACAACTACAATGAGCAGTTCTTC.

This clonotype was detected many times. The rearrangement joins TRBV20-1 to TRBJ2-3; possibly TRBD1 for D (5 bases). Germline V CDR1 and CDR2: DFQATT, SNEGSKA (reference sequence). V was pared by 3 bases and J by 3 bases, with 13 bases between. The CDR3 sequence is 14 residues long. CDR3 protein: CSARVGARTDTQYF. The CDR3 DNA is TGCAGTGCTAGGGTAGGGGCCCGGACAGATACGCAGTATTTT.

This clonotype has at least ten counts. The gene calls are TRBV29-1 and TRBJ1-5, with no clear D. Germline CDR1 SQVTM, CDR2 ANQGSEA. This CDR3 comprises 12 residues. The V end lost 4 bases, the J end lost 3 bases, and 7 bases lay between the germline ends. This CDR3 reads CSVGQTNQPQHF. Here the CDR3 DNA reads TGCAGCGTTGGCCAGACCAATCAGCCCCAGCATTTT. The variable domain in full, completed from reference TRBV29-1 and TRBJ1-5, reads SAVISQKPSRDICQRGTSLTIQCQVDSQVTMMFWYRQQPGQSLTLIATANQGSEATYESGFVIDKFPISRPNLTFSTLTVSNMSPEDSSIYLCSVGQTNQPQHFGDGTRLSIL.

Regarding this clonotype: This may arise from a read error, as a much more abundant clone is one base away. The chain is built from TRBV12-3 or TRBV12-4 and TRBJ2-1, with TRBD2 as a possible D gene (5 bases). This CDR3 region has 14 residues. The CDR3 DNA reads as TGTGCCAGCAGTTTAGGAGCGGCCTACTATGAGCAGTTCTTC. This sequence encodes CASSLGAAYYEQFF.

This clonotype was counted at least ten times. V gene TRBV11-2 combines with J gene TRBJ2-3; 9 nucleotides align to TRBD1. CDR1 and CDR2 (germline): SGHAT, FQNNGV. The CDR3 is 15 amino acids. V lost 6 bases, J lost 0 bases, and 4 bases stayed unmatched. CDR3 in amino acids: CASRHRGLSTDTQYF. CDR3 in DNA: TGTGCCAGCAGGCACAGGGGGCTTAGCACAGATACGCAGTATTTT.